The 10 T cell receptor beta chains reported below all come from one sample, sequenced in a study of shared clonotypes between healthy human individuals (dated by TCRdb to 2020 to 2021). Library preparation was by the immunoSEQ multiplex PCR assay. Held by TCRdb, this immuneACCESS table contains in-frame sequences only and omits some clones. Under half of the omission traces to an unresolved V gene where checked; the cause of the rest is unknown. This sample holds over 850,000 clones; 75% to 80% were observed only once. The ten top clones hold roughly 0.57% of the sample. Sample: memory CD4+ T cells from PBMCs. Sample cell subset or site, as interpreted from the label and publication: CD45RA-negative fraction. The receptors were sampled from a man younger than 35 in good health. Some clones in this sample may be carry-over from other donors' samples.

The chain couples TRBV28 to TRBJ2-3, with 12 bases lining up with TRBD1. This CDR3 contains 14 residues. CDR1 is MDHEN, CDR2 SYDVKM, per germline. The trim removed 3 bases at V and 13 bases at J, leaving 8 bases unmatched. This CDR3 is CASSFPPGQGAEYF. The CDR3 DNA reads as TGTGCCAGCAGTTTTCCCCCGGGACAGGGGGCTGAGTATTTT.

This sequence joins TRBV14 and TRBJ1-2, with D possibly matching TRBD1 (5 bases). This CDR3 has 15 amino acids. In germline, CDR1 is SGHDN, CDR2 FVKESK. V lost 0 bases and J 4 bases, leaving 12 bases between the germline ends. CDR3 sequence (DNA): TGTGCCAGCAGCCAAGAGACAGCCTACTTCTATGGCTACACCTTC. Amino acids: CASSQETAYFYGYTF.

V and J are TRBV5-4 and TRBJ2-1, with 8 bases matching TRBD2. Trimming cost V 0 bases and J 2 bases; bases outside gene matches: 4. The CDR3 consists of 16 residues. CDR1 and CDR2 (germline): SGHNT, YYREEE (reference sequence). The CDR3, as DNA: TGTGCCAGCAGCTTGGGGACCGGGAGGGCCTACAATGAGCAGTTCTTC. Amino acid sequence: CASSLGTGRAYNEQFF.

The V gene is TRBV18, the J gene TRBJ1-2, with a possible D match to TRBD1 (5 bases). The germline V and J ends were trimmed by 0 bases and 13 bases, with 15 bases remaining between them. This CDR3 contains 13 residues. Germline V gene sequence: CDR1 KGHSH, CDR2 LQKENI. The CDR3 nucleotides read TGTGCCAGCTCACCACCAGTTCGAGACAGCTGCACCTTC. As protein: CASSPPVRDSCTF.

The chain recombines TRBV2 with TRBJ1-1; D gene unclear. CDR3 length: 12 residues. Germline CDR1 and CDR2: SNHLY and FYNNEI. V lost 7 bases to trimming and J lost 3 bases, with 9 bases between them. The DNA of the CDR3 is TGTGCCAGCATATTCCTGGACACTGAAGCTTTCTTT. It translates to CASIFLDTEAFF.

The V gene is TRBV5-8, the J gene TRBJ2-5; possible D gene TRBD2, 6 bases. The germline gives CDR1 SGHTS, CDR2 YDEGEE. V was trimmed by 4 bases and J by 5 bases, leaving 21 bases between them. The CDR3 has 16 residues. CDR3 sequence: CASSEGRDWVGETQYF. Written as DNA, the CDR3 is TGTGCCAGCAGCGAAGGTCGGGACTGGGTTGGGGAGACCCAGTACTTC.

This sequence joins TRBV5-1 and TRBJ2-3, with D maybe TRBD2 (5 bases). CDR1 and CDR2 from the germline V gene are SGHRS and YFSETQ. The CDR3 spans 14 residues. V was pared by 0 bases and J by 8 bases, with 13 bases between. DNA of the CDR3: TGCGCCAGCAGCTTGGTACTAGTGGGTGGTACGCAGTATTTT. It is translated as CASSLVLVGGTQYF. The entire variable domain, with the rest obtained from reference TRBV5-1 and TRBJ2-3, is as follows: KAGVTQTPRYLIKTRGQQVTLSCSPISGHRSVSWYQQTPGQGLQFLFEYFSETQRNKGNFPGRFSGRQFSNSRSEMNVSTLELGDSALYLCASSLVLVGGTQYFGPGTRLTVL.

The chain has TRBV7-9 and TRBJ1-5; D possibly corresponds to TRBD1 (6 bases). This CDR3 region has 15 residues. Germline values: CDR1 SEHNR, CDR2 FQNEAQ (reference sequence). Trimming stripped 5 bases from V and 2 bases from J, with 13 bases between. CDR3 DNA: TGTGCCAGCAGCCGGGGGTCAGGGGGCAATCAGCCCCAGCATTTT. Translation: CASSRGSGGNQPQHF.

The rearrangement links TRBV28 to TRBJ1-2; tentatively, D is TRBD1 (5 bases). V lost 2 bases, J lost 5 bases, and 21 bases lay in between. Germline values: CDR1 MDHEN, CDR2 SYDVKM. The CDR3 totals 17 residues. CDR3: CASSLSTWTGQVYGYTF. The CDR3 DNA sequence: TGTGCCAGCAGTTTAAGTACGTGGACGGGGCAGGTGTATGGCTACACCTTC.

This rearrangement joins TRBV11-2 to TRBJ1-2; weak D call: TRBD1 (6 bases). V lost 5 bases, J lost 4 bases, and 20 bases lay in between. Germline CDR1 SGHAT, CDR2 FQNNGV. The CDR3 covers 16 residues. The CDR3 bases are TGTGCCAGCAGCCCTAGGGCTCAGGGGAGAGCCTATGGCTACACCTTC. Encoded protein: CASSPRAQGRAYGYTF.